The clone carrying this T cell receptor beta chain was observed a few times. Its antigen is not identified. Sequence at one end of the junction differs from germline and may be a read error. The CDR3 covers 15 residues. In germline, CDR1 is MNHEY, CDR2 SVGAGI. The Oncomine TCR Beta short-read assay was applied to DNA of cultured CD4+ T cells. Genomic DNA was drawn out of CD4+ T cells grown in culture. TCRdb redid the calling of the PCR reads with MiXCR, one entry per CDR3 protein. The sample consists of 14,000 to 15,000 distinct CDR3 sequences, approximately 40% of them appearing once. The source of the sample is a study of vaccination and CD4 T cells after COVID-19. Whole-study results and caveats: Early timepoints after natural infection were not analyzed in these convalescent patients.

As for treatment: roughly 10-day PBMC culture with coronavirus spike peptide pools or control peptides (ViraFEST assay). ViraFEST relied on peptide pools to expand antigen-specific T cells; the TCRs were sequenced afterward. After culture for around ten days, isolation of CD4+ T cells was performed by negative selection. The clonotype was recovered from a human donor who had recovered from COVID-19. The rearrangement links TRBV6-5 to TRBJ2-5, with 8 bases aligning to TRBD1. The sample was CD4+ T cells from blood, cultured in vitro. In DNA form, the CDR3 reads TGTGCCAGCAGTCACTCGACAGGGGACCAAGAGACCCAGTACTTC. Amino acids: CASSHSTGDQETQYF.